This paragraph reports one T cell receptor (beta chain). The V gene lost 3 bases and the J gene lost 7 bases, with 15 bases spanning the gap. This CDR3 has 14 residues. CDR1 and CDR2 from the germline V gene are ENHRY and SYGVKD. Here immunoSEQ multiplex PCR was the method, and the copy in TCRdb shows in-frame clones only, minus some. The profile shows about 200,000 clones, over 70% of them singletons. The data were obtained in a study of blood T cell repertoires in COVID-19. The chain carries TRBV10-3 and TRBJ1-2; no firm D call. The sample comprised peripheral blood. This sequence was found in a woman aged 70-85 years with acute or convalescent COVID-19. In DNA form, the CDR3 reads TGTGCCATCAGTGACCTCCGTGTGGGCCTTGGCTACACCTTC. Encoded protein: CAISDLRVGLGYTF.